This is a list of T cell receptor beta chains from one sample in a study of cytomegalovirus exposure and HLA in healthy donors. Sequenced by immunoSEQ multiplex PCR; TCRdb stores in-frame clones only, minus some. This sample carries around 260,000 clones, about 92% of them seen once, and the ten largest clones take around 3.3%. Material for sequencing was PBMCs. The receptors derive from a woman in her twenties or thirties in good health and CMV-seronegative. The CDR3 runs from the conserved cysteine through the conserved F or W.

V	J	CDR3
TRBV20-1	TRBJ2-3	CSAKKVDTQYF
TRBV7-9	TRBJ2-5	CASSLAGHPQETQYF
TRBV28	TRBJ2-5	CASSSVQETQYF
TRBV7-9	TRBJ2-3	CASSFGTSGKGTDTQYF
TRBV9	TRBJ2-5	CASSADGGSHQETQYF
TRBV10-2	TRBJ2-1	CASGPGADSYNEQFF
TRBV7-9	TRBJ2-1	CASSHLAGEGGEQFF
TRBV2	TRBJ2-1	CASKGLAGVQVNEQFF
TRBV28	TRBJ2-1	CASSSRDSGSYNEQFF
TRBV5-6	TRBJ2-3	CASSLDRVWYTQYF
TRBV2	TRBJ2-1	CASSEGLSYNEQFF
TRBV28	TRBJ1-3	CASRQGNTIYF
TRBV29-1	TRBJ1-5	CRPTGQNQPQHF
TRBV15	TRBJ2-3	CATSRDGLAGGRGSTDTQYF
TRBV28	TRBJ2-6	CAGQGGLAGANVLTF
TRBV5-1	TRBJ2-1	CASSLGGYNEQFF
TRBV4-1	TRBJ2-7	CASSQDSGVSSYEQYF
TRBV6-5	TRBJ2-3	CASSYLSSGTDTQYF
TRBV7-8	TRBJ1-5	CASSLARTVSNQPQHF
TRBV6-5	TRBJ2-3	CASSYSGGLAPDTQYF
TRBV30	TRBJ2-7	CAWSVPGEQYF
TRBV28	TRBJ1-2	CASMTGDGYGYTF
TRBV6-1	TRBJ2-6	CASSELAGGANVLTF
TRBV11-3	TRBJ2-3	CAREMDTGRLTDTQYF
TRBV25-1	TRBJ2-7	CASRGLYTYEQYF
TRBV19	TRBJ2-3	CASSISQPDTQYF
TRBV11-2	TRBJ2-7	CASSRGQETYEQYF
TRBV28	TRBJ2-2	CASSLDAAYTGELFF
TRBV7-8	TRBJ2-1	CASSPYGSGNEQFF